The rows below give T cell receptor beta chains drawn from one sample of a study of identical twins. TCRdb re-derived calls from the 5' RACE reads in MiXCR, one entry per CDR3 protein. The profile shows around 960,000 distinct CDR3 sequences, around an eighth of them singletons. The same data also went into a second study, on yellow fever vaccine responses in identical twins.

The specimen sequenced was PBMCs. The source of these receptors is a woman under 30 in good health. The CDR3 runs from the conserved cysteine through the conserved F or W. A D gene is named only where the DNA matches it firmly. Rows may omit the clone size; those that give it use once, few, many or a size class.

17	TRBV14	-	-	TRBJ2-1	CASSQERSAGTRNEQFF	TGTGCCAGCAGCCAAGAAAGGTCGGCGGGAACGCGGAATGAGCAGTTCTTC
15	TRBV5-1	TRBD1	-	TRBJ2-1	CASSLGGQPLNEQFF	TGCGCCAGCAGCTTGGGGGGACAGCCTCTCAATGAGCAGTTCTTC
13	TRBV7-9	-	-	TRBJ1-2	CASGMTLNYGYTF	TGTGCCAGCGGGATGACACTTAACTATGGCTACACCTTC
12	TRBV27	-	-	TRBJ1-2	CASTLFGYGYTF	TGTGCCAGCACCCTATTCGGCTATGGCTACACCTTC
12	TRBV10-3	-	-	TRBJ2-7	CAISEVPFEQYF	TGTGCCATCTCGGAAGTTCCCTTCGAGCAGTACTTC
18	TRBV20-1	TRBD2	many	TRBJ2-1	CSAKTGTSGRRAYNEQFF	TGCAGTGCTAAAACCGGGACTAGCGGGAGACGGGCCTACAATGAGCAGTTCTTC
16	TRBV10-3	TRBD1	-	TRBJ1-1	CATRDRESSMNTEAFF	TGTGCCACACGGGACAGGGAATCGTCGATGAACACTGAAGCTTTCTTT
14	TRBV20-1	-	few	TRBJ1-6	CSARMTDEYSPLHF	TGCAGTGCTAGGATGACGGATGAATATTCACCCCTCCACTTT
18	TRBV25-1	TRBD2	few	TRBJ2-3	CASSEFDPAGGLTDTQYF	TGTGCCAGCAGTGAATTCGATCCAGCGGGGGGCCTCACAGATACGCAGTATTTT
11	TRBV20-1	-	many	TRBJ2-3	CSAPSADTQYF	TGCAGTGCTCCCTCCGCAGATACGCAGTATTTT
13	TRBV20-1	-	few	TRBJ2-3	CSARGLGRDTQYF	TGCAGTGCTAGAGGTCTGGGGAGAGATACGCAGTATTTT
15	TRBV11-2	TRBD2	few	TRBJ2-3	CASSFTSGGGDTQYF	TGTGCCAGCAGCTTCACTAGCGGGGGCGGAGATACGCAGTATTTT
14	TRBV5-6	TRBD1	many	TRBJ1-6	CASRQGSYNSPLHF	TGTGCCAGCCGACAGGGTTCCTATAATTCACCCCTCCACTTT
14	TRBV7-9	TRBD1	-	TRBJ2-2	CASSTGQGSGELFF	TGTGCCAGCAGTACGGGACAGGGGTCCGGGGAGCTGTTTTTT
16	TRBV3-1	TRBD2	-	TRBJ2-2	CAGSQDLTGGFEELFF	TGTGCCGGCAGCCAAGATCTAACGGGGGGGTTCGAGGAGCTGTTTTTT
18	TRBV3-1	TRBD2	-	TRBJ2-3	CTCCSGGGRASSTDTQYF	TGTACCTGCTGCTCCGGGGGGGGGCGGGCTAGCAGCACAGATACGCAGTATTTT
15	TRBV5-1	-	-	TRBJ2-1	CASSLGPAGYNEQFF	TGCGCCAGCAGCTTGGGCCCGGCGGGGTACAATGAGCAGTTCTTC
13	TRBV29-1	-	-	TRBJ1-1	CSVRGRAWTEAFF	TGCAGCGTTCGGGGCCGGGCTTGGACTGAAGCTTTCTTT
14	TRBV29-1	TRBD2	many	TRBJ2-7	CSVELAGATYEQYF	TGCAGCGTTGAACTAGCGGGAGCCACCTACGAGCAGTACTTC
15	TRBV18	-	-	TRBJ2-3	CASSPQGQGTDTQYF	TGTGCCAGCTCACCACAAGGACAAGGCACAGATACGCAGTATTTT
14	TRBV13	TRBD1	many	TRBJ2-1	CASSQGTGGYEQFF	TGTGCCAGCAGCCAAGGGACAGGGGGCTATGAGCAGTTCTTC
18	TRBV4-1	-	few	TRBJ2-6	CASSPRDIVSSGANVLTF	TGCGCCAGCAGCCCGCGGGACATAGTTTCCTCTGGGGCCAACGTCCTGACTTTC
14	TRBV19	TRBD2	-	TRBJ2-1	CASSISSGMNEQFF	TGTGCCAGTAGTATATCTAGCGGAATGAATGAGCAGTTCTTC
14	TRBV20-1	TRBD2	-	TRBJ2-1	CSARDLGRVDEQFF	TGCAGTGCTAGAGATCTCGGGAGGGTTGATGAGCAGTTCTTC
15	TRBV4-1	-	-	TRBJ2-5	CASSFSPGEVETQYF	TGCGCCAGCAGCTTCTCGCCAGGAGAAGTAGAGACCCAGTACTTC
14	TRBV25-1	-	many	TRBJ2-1	CASSASRTSDEQFF	TGTGCCAGCAGTGCAAGCAGGACTTCCGATGAGCAGTTCTTC
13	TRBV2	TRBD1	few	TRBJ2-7	CASSSRDRGEQYF	TGTGCCAGCAGTTCCAGGGACAGGGGCGAGCAGTACTTC
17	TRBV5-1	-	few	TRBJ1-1	CASSLAGRRRGDTEAFF	TGCGCCAGCAGCTTGGCCGGTCGCCGCCGAGGGGACACTGAAGCTTTCTTT
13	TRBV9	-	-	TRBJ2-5	CASSAPREETQYF	TGTGCCAGCAGCGCCCCGAGGGAAGAGACCCAGTACTTC